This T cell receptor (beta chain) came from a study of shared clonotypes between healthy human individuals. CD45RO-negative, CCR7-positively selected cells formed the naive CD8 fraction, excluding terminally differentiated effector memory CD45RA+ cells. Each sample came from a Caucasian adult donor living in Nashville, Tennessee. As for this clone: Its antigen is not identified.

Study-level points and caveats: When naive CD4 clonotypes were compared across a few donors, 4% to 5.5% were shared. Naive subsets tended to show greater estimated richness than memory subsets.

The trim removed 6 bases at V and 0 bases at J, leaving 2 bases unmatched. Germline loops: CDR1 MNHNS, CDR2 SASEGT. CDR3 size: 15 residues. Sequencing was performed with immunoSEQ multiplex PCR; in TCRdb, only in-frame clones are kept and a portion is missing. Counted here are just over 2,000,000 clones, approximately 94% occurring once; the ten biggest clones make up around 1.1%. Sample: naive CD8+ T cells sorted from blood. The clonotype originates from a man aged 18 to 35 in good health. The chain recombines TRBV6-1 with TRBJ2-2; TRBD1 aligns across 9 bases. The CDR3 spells CASSRDRANTGELFF. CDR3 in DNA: TGTGCCAGCAGCCGGGACAGGGCGAACACCGGGGAGCTGTTTTTT.